Listed below are T cell receptor beta chains from one sample, sequenced in a study of blood T cell repertoires in COVID-19. Assay used: immunoSEQ multiplex PCR; TCRdb lists only in-frame clones, some missing. The sample has 250,000 to 300,000 clones, approximately 86% seen once. The sample taken for sequencing was peripheral blood. The receptors shown here come from a woman aged 60-75 years with COVID-19, enrolled during active disease. The CDR3 runs from the conserved cysteine through the conserved F or W. The D gene is left open where the match is weak. Only some rows state a clone size, as once, few, many or a class for expanded clones.

clone size	J gene	D gene	V gene	CDR3 DNA	CDR3 protein
-	TRBJ2-7	-	TRBV28	TGTGCCAGCAGTTTAGGAGGGGGCCCCTACGAGCAGTACTTC	CASSLGGGPYEQYF
-	TRBJ2-7	-	TRBV7-3	TGTGCCAGCAGCCCATCAGGGGCCTCTTACGAGCAGTACTTC	CASSPSGASYEQYF
-	TRBJ2-1	TRBD2	TRBV7-9	TGTGCCAGCACCCCTAATGGCGGAAGCGGGAGTAACAATGAGCAGTTCTTC	CASTPNGGSGSNNEQFF
-	TRBJ2-3	-	TRBV5-4	TGTGCCAGCAGCTTGGGGCAGGCCAGCACAGATACGCAGTATTTT	CASSLGQASTDTQYF
-	TRBJ2-7	-	TRBV11-2	TGTGCCAGCAGCTTATTGATACAGGGTCCCTACGAGCAGTACTTC	CASSLLIQGPYEQYF
-	TRBJ2-7	-	TRBV2	TGTGCCAGCAGAGCAGGGCGCGAGCAGTACTTC	CASRAGREQYF
-	TRBJ2-5	-	TRBV30	TGTGCCTGGAATGGGGGCAGCTTGGAGACCCAGTACTTC	CAWNGGSLETQYF
-	TRBJ2-1	TRBD1	TRBV29-1	TGCAGCGTCGGGACAGACCCATACAATGAGCAGTTCTTC	CSVGTDPYNEQFF
-	TRBJ1-3	-	TRBV6-5	TGTGCCAGCAGTCGGGGTAGAAACACCATATATTTT	CASSRGRNTIYF
once	TRBJ2-5	TRBD2	TRBV5-1	TGCGCCAGCAGCCCCGGGTCTAGCGGCGGCCTGGAGACCCAGTACTTC	CASSPGSSGGLETQYF
-	TRBJ1-2	-	TRBV24-1	TGTGCCACCAGTGATGGCAGGGGAGGGAGCTATGGCTACACCTTC	CATSDGRGGSYGYTF
once	TRBJ2-3	TRBD1	TRBV28	TGTGCCACAAACCGGGACAGGGGAAAAGATACGCAGTATTTT	CATNRDRGKDTQYF
-	TRBJ2-1	TRBD2	TRBV29-1	TGCAGCGTCTCCGGGACTAGCGGGAGCTCCTACAATGAGCAGTTCTTC	CSVSGTSGSSYNEQFF
-	TRBJ2-7	-	TRBV24-1	TGTGCCACCAGCGGAGTGTCCTACGAGCAGTACTTC	CATSGVSYEQYF
-	TRBJ1-2	-	TRBV5-3	TGTGCCAGAAGCTTACCGCCCGACAGAAACTATGGCTACACCTTC	CARSLPPDRNYGYTF